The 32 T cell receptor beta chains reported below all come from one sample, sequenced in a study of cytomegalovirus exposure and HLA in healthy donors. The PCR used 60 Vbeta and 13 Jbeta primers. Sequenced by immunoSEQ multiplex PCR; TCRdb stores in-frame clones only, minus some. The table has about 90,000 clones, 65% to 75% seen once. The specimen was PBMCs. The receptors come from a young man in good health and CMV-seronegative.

The CDR3 spells CASGLAGGYQETQYF. For the CDR3, the DNA is TGCGCCAGCGGGCTAGCGGGAGGGTATCAAGAGACCCAGTACTTC. The chain carries TRBV4-1 and TRBJ2-5; 12 nucleotides align to TRBD2. Germline V gene lookup returns CDR1 MGHRA and CDR2 YSYEKL. This CDR3 contains 15 residues. V was clipped by 8 bases and J by 2 bases; unmatched bases: 6.

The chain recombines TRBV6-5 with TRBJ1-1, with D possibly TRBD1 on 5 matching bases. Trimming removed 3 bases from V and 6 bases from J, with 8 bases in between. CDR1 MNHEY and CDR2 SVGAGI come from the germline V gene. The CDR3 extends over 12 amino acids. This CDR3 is CASSYGGSEAFF. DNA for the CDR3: TGTGCCAGCAGTTATGGGGGGTCTGAAGCTTTCTTT.

The CDR3 region has the DNA TGCGCCAGCAGCTTGGTTTCTAGCGGGGCCATAGGAGATACGCAGTATTTT. Translating gives CASSLVSSGAIGDTQYF. The chain combines TRBV5-1 with TRBJ2-3; TRBD2 agrees at 9 bases. Trimming removed 0 bases from V and 5 bases from J; junction bases left unmatched: 10. CDR1 is SGHRS and CDR2 is YFSETQ in the germline V gene. The CDR3 sequence is 17 residues long. The whole variable domain, filled in from reference TRBV5-1 and TRBJ2-3, reads KAGVTQTPRYLIKTRGQQVTLSCSPISGHRSVSWYQQTPGQGLQFLFEYFSETQRNKGNFPGRFSGRQFSNSRSEMNVSTLELGDSALYLCASSLVSSGAIGDTQYFGPGTRLTVL.

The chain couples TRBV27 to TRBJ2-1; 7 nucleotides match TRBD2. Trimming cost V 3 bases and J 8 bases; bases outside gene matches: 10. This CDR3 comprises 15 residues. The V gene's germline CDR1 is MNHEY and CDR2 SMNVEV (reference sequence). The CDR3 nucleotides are TGTGCCAGCAGTTTGGGTGTCAGGACTAGTGATGAGCAGTTCTTC. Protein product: CASSLGVRTSDEQFF.

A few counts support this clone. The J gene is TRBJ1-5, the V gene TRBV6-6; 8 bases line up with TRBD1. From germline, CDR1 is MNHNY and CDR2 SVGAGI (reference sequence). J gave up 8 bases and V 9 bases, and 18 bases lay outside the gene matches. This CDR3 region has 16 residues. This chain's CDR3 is CASHRPAQGGTKPQHF. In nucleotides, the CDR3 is TGTGCCAGTCATCGGCCCGCACAGGGGGGTACAAAGCCCCAGCATTTT.

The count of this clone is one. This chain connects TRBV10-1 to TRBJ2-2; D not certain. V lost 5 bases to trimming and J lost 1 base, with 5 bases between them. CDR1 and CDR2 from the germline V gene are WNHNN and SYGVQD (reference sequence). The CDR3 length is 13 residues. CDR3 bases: TGCGCCAGCAGTAAACAGAACACCGGGGAGCTGTTTTTT. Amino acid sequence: CASSKQNTGELFF.

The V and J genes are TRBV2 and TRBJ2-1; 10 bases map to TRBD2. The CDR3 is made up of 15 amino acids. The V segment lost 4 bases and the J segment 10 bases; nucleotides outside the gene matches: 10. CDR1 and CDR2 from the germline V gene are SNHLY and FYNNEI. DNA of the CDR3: TGTGCCAGCAGTGGGGGCCTAGCGGGGGCCCCAGAGCAGTTCTTC. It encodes CASSGGLAGAPEQFF. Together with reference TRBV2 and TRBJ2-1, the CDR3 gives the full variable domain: EPEVTQTPSHQVTQMGQEVILRCVPISNHLYFYWYRQILGQKVEFLVSFYNNEISEKSEIFDDQFSVERPDGSNFTLKIRSTKLEDSAMYFCASSGGLAGAPEQFFGPGTRLTVL.

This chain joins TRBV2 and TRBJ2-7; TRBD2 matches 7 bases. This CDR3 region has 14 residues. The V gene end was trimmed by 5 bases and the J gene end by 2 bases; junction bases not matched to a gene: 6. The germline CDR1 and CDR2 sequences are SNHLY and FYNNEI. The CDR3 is CASSWASGTYEQYF. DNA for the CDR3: TGTGCCAGCAGTTGGGCTAGCGGTACCTACGAGCAGTACTTC.

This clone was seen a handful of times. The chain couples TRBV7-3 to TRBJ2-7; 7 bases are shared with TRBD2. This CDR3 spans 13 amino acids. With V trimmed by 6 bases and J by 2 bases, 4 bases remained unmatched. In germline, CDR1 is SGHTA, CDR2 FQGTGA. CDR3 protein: CASSSGGTYEQYF. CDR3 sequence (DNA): TGTGCCAGCAGTTCGGGGGGTACCTACGAGCAGTACTTC. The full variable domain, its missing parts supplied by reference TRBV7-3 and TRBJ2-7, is GAGVSQTPSNKVTEKGKYVELRCDPISGHTALYWYRQSLGQGPEFLIYFQGTGAADDSGLPNDRFFAVRPEGSVSTLKIQRTERGDSAVYLCASSSGGTYEQYFGPGTRLTVT.

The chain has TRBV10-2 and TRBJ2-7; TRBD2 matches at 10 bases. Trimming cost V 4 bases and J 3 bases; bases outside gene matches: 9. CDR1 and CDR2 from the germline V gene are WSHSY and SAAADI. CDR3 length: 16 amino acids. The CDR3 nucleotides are TGCGCCAGCAGTGTTGCCCTAGCGGGAGAAAACTACGAGCAGTACTTC. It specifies CASSVALAGENYEQYF.

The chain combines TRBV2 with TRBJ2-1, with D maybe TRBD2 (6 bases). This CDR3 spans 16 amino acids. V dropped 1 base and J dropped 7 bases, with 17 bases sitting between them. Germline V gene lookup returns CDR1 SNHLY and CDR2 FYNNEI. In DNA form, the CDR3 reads TGTGCCAGCAGTGAAGTCATGGGGGGACGGGGGAATGAGCAGTTCTTC. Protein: CASSEVMGGRGNEQFF.

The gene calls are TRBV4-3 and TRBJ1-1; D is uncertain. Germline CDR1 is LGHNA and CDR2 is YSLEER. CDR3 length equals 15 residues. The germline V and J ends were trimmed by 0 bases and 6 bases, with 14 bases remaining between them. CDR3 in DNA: TGCGCCAGCAGCCAAGAGATCCTACGGGTATCTGAAGCTTTCTTT. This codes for CASSQEILRVSEAFF.

The DNA for the CDR3 is TGTGCCAGCAGCTTAGGTCCTAGCGGGGGGAAGGGGGAGACCCAGTACTTC. Translation gives CASSLGPSGGKGETQYF. The chain links TRBV7-2 to TRBJ2-5; 11 nucleotides align to TRBD2. V was clipped by 1 base and J by 5 bases; unmatched bases: 9. Germline V CDR1 and CDR2: SGHTA, FQGNSA. The CDR3 totals 17 residues.

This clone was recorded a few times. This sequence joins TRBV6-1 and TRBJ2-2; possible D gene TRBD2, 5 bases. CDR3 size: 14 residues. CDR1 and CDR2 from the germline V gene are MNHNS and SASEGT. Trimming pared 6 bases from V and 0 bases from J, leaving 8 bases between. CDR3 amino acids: CASRPSPNTGELFF. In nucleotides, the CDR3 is TGTGCCAGCAGGCCTAGCCCGAACACCGGGGAGCTGTTTTTT.

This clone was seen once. CDR3 DNA: TGTGCCAGCAGCTTAACTTTGGGGGGGAACACTGAAGCTTTCTTT. Protein product: CASSLTLGGNTEAFF. This chain links TRBV7-3 with TRBJ1-1; maybe TRBD1 (5 bases). V gave up 0 bases and J gave up 1 base, with 9 bases separating them. Germline V gene lookup returns CDR1 SGHTA and CDR2 FQGTGA. This CDR3 spans 15 amino acids. The full variable domain, its missing parts supplied by reference TRBV7-3 and TRBJ1-1, is GAGVSQTPSNKVTEKGKYVELRCDPISGHTALYWYRQSLGQGPEFLIYFQGTGAADDSGLPNDRFFAVRPEGSVSTLKIQRTERGDSAVYLCASSLTLGGNTEAFFGQGTRLTVV.

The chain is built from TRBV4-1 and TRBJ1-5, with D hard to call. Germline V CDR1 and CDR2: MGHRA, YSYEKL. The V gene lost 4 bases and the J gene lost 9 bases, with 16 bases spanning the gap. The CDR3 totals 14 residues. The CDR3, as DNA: TGCGCCAGCAGCCGTTCGAGCGGGTTTACGCCCCAGCATTTT. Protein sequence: CASSRSSGFTPQHF.

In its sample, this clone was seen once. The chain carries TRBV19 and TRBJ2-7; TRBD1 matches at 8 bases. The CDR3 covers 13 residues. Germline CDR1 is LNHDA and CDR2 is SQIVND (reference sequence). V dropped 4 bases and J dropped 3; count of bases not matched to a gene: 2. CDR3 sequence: CASSTGQGYEQYF. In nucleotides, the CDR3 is TGTGCCAGTAGTACCGGACAGGGCTACGAGCAGTACTTC.

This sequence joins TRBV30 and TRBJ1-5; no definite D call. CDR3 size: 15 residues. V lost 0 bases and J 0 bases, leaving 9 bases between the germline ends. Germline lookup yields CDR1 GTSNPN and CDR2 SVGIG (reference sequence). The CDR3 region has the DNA TGTGCCTGGAGTGTCGGCGGGAATAGCAATCAGCCCCAGCATTTT. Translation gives CAWSVGGNSNQPQHF.

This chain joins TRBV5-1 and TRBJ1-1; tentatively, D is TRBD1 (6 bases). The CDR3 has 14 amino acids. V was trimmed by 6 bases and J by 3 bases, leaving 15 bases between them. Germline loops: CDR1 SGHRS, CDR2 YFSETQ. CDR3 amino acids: CASNPGQLYTEAFF. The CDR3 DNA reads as TGCGCCAGCAATCCCGGACAGCTTTACACTGAAGCTTTCTTT.

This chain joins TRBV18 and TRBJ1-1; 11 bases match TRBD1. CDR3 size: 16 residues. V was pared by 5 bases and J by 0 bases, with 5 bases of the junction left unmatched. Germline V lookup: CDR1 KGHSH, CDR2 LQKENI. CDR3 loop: CASSGDRGTLNTEAFF. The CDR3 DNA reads TGTGCCAGCTCAGGGGACAGGGGGACCTTGAACACTGAAGCTTTCTTT. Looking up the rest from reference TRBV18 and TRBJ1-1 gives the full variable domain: NAGVMQNPRHLVRRRGQEARLRCSPMKGHSHVYWYRQLPEEGLKFMVYLQKENIIDESGMPKERFSAEFPKEGPSILRIQQVVRGDSAAYFCASSGDRGTLNTEAFFGQGTRLTVV.

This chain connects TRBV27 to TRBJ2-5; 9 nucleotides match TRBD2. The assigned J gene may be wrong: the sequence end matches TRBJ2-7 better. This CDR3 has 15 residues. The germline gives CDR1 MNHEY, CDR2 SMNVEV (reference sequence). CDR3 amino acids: CASSLSGSGSYEQYF. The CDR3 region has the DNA TGTGCCAGCAGTCTTAGCGGGAGTGGTAGTTACGAGCAGTACTTC.

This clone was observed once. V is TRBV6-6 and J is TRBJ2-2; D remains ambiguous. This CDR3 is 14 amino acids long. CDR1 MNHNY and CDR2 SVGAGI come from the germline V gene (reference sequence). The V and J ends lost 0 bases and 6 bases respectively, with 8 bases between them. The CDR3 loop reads CASSYSRSPGELFF. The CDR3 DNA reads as TGTGCCAGCAGTTACTCTAGGAGCCCCGGGGAGCTGTTTTTT.

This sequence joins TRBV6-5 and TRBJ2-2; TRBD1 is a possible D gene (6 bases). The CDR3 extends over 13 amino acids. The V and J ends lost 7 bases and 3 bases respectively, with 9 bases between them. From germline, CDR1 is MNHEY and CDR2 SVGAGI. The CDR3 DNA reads TGTGCCAGCACGGACAGATACACCGGGGAGCTGTTTTTT. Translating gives CASTDRYTGELFF.

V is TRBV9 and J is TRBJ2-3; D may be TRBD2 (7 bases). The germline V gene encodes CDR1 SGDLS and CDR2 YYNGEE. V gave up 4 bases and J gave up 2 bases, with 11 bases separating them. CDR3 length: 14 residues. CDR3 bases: TGTGCCAGCAGCAGGGGGGGGATCACAGATACGCAGTATTTT. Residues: CASSRGGITDTQYF.

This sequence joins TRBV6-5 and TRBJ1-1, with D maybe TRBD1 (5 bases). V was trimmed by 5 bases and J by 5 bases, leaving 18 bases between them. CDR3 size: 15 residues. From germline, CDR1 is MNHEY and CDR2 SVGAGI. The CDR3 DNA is TGTGCCAGCAGTATGACCGGGACTACGAAAACTGAAGCTTTCTTT. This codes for CASSMTGTTKTEAFF.

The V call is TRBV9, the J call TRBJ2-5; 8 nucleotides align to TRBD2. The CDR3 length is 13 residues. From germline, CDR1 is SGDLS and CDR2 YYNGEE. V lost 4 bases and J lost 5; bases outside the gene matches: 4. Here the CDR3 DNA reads TGTGCCAGCAGCCGCGGGGGGCAGGAGACCCAGTACTTC. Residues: CASSRGGQETQYF.

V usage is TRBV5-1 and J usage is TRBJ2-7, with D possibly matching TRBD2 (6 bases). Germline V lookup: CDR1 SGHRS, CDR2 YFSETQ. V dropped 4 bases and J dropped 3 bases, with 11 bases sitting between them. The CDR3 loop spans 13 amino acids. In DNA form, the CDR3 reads TGCGCCAGCAGCCCGGGGGACGGCTACGAGCAGTACTTC. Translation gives CASSPGDGYEQYF.

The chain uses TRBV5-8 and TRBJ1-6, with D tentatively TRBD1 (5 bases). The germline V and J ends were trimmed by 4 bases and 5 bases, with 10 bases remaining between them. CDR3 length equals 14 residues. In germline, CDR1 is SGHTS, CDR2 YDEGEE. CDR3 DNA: TGTGCCAGCAGCCCGGGACTGAATAATTCACCCCTCCACTTT. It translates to CASSPGLNNSPLHF.

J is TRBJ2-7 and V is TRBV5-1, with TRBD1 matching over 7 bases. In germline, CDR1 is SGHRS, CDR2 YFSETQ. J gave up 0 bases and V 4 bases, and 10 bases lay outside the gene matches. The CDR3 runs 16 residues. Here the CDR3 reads CASSPEGQAVSYEQYF. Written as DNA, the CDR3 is TGCGCCAGCAGCCCGGAAGGACAGGCCGTCTCCTACGAGCAGTACTTC. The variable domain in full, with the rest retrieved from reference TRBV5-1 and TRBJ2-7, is KAGVTQTPRYLIKTRGQQVTLSCSPISGHRSVSWYQQTPGQGLQFLFEYFSETQRNKGNFPGRFSGRQFSNSRSEMNVSTLELGDSALYLCASSPEGQAVSYEQYFGPGTRLTVT.

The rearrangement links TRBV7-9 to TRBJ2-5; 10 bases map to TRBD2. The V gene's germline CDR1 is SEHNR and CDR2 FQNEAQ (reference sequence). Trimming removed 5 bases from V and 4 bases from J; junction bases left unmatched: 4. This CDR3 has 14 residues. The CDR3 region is CASSESGGAETQYF. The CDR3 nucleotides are TGTGCCAGCAGCGAAAGCGGGGGGGCAGAGACCCAGTACTTC.

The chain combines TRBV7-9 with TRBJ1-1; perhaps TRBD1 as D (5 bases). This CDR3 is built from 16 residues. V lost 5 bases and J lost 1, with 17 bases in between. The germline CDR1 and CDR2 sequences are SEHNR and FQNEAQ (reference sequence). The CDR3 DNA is TGTGCCAGCAGCCCCCGGACATACGTGAGGAACACTGAAGCTTTCTTT. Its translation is CASSPRTYVRNTEAFF.

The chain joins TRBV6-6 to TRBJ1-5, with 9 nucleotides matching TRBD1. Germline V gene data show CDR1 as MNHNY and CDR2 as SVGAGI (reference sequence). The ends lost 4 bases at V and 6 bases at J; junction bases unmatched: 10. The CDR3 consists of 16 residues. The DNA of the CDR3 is TGTGCCAGCAGTTGGGTGACAGGGGGTATTGGTCAGCCCCAGCATTTT. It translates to CASSWVTGGIGQPQHF.